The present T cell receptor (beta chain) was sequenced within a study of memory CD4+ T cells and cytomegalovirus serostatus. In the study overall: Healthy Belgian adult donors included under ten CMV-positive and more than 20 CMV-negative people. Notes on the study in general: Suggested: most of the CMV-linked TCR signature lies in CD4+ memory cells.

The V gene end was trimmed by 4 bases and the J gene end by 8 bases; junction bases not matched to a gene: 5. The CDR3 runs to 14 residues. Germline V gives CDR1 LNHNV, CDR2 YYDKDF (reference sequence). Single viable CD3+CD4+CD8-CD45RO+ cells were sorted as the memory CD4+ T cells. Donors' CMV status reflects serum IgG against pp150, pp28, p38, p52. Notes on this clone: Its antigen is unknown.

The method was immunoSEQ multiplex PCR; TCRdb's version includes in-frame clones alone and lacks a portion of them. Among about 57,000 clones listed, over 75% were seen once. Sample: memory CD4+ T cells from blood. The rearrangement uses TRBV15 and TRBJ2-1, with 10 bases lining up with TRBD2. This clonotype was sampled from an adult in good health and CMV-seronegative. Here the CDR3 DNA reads TGTGCCACCAGCACTAGCGGGAGTGTCCATGAGCAGTTCTTC. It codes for CATSTSGSVHEQFF.